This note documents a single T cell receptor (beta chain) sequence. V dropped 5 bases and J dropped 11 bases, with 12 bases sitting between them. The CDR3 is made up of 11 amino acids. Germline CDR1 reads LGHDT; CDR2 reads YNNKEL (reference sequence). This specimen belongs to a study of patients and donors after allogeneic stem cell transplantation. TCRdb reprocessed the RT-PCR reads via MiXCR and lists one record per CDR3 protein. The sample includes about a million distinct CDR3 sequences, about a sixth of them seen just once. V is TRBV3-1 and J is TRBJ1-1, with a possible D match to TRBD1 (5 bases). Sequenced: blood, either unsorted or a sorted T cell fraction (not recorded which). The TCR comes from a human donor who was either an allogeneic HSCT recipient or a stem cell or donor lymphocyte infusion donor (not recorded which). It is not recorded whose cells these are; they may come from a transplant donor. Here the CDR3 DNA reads TGTGCCAGCAGCGGAGCGGGGGAGGCTTTCTTT. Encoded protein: CASSGAGEAFF.